This T cell receptor beta chain was documented in a study of beta chain features in type 1 diabetes. Sequencing targeted expressed TCRB transcripts, as all isolated RNA had been reverse transcribed. Libraries were prepared by immunoSEQ multiplex PCR; TCRdb keeps only in-frame clonotypes and omits some of them. The sample consists of around 310,000 clones, about 10% of them appearing once. Germline CDR1 SQVTM, CDR2 ANQGSEA. Trimming cost V 6 bases and J 4 bases; bases outside gene matches: 6. This CDR3 is built from 13 residues. This TCR came from a woman in her 30s in good health. V usage is TRBV29-1 and J usage is TRBJ1-2, with 9 bases identical to TRBD1. The sequencing sample was made of naive CD4+ T cells from blood. The CDR3: CSVRDRASYGYTF. The CDR3 nucleotides are TGCAGCGTCCGGGACAGGGCAAGCTATGGCTACACCTTC.